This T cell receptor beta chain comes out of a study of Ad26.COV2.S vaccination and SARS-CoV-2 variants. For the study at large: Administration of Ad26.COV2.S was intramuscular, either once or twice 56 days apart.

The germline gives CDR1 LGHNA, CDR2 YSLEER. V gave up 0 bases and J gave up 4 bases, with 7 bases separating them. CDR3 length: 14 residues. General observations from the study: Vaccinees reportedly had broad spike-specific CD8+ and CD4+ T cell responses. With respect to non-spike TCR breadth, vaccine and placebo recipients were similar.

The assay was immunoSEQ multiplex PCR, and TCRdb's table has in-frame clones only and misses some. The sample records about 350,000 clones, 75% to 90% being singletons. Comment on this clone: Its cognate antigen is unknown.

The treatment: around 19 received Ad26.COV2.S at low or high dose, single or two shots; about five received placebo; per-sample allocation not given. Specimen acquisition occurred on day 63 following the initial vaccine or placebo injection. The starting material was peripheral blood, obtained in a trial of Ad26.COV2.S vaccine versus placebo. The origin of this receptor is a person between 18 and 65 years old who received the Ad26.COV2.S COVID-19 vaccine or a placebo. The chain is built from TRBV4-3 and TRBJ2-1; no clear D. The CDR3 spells CASSQDRVYNEQFF. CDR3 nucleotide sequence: TGCGCCAGCAGCCAAGACCGCGTTTACAATGAGCAGTTCTTC.